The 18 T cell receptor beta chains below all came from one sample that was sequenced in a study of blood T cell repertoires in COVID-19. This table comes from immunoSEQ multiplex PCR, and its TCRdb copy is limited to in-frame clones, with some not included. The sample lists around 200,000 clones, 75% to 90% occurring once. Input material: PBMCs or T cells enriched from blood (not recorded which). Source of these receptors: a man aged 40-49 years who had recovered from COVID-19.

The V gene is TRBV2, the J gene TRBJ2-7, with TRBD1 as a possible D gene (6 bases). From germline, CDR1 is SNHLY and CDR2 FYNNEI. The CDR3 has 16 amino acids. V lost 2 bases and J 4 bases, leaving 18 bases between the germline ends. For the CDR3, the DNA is TGTGCCAGCAGTGAAAAGGGAGCAGGGGTTAGGTACGAGCAGTACTTC. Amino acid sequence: CASSEKGAGVRYEQYF.

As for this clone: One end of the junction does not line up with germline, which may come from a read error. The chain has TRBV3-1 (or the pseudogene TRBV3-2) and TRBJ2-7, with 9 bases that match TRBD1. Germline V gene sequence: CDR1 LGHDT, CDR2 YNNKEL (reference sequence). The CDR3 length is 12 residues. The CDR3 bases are TGTGCCAGCAGCCAAGGGGCGGGGACAGGGATTTTC. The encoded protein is CASSQGAGTGIF.

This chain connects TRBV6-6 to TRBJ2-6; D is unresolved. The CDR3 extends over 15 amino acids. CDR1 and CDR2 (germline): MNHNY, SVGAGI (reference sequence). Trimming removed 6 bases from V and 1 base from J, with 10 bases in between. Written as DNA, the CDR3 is TGTGCCAGCAGCCGAGAGTCTTCTGGGGCCAACGTCCTGACTTTC. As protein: CASSRESSGANVLTF.

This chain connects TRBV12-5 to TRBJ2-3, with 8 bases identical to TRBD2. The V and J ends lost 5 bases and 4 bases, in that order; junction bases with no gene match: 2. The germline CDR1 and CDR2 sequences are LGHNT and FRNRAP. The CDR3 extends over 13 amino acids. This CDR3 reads CASGRAGADTQYF. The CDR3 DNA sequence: TGTGCTAGTGGTCGAGCGGGAGCAGATACGCAGTATTTT.

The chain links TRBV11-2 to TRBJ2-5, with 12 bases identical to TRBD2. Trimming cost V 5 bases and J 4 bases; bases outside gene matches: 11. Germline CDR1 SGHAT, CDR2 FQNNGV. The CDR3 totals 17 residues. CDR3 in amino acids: CASSLRLAGEWAETQYF. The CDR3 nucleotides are TGTGCCAGCAGCCTCAGACTAGCGGGAGAATGGGCAGAGACCCAGTACTTC.

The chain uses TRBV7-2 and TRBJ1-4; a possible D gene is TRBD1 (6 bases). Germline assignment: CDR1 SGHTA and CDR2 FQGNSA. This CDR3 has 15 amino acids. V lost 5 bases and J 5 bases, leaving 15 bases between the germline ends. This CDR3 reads CASSPKGGLNEKLFF. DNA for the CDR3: TGTGCCAGCAGCCCCAAGGGGGGGTTGAATGAAAAACTGTTTTTT.

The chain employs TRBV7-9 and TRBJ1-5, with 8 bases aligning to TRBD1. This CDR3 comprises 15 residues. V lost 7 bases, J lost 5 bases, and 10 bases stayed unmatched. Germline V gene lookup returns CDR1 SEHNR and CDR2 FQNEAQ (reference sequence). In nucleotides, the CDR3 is TGTGCCAGCAACCGGACAGGGAAGGAGCATCAGCCCCAGCATTTT. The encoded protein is CASNRTGKEHQPQHF.

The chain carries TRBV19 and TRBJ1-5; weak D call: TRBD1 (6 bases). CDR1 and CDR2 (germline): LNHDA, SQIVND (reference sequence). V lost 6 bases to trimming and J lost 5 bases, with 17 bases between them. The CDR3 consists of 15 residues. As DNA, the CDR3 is TGTGCCAGTAGCGTAACAGGGTACGCTGATCAGCCCCAGCATTTT. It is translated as CASSVTGYADQPQHF.

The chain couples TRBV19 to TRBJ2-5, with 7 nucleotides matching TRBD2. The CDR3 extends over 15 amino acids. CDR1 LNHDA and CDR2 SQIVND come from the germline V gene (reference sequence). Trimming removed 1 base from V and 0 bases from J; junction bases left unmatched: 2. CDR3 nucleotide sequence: TGTGCCAGTAGTATAGGGGCGGGGGACCAAGAGACCCAGTACTTC. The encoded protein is CASSIGAGDQETQYF.

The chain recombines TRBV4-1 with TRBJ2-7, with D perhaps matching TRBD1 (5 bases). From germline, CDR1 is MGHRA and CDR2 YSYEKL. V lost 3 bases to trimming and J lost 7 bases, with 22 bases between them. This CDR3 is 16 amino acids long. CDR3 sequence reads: CASSQDQGSNANEQYF. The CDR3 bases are TGCGCCAGCAGCCAGGATCAGGGCAGCAATGCTAATGAGCAGTACTTC.

CDR3 sequence: CAWSLAEWRVTAYEQYF. For the CDR3, the DNA is TGTGCCTGGAGCCTAGCCGAGTGGAGGGTAACGGCCTACGAGCAGTACTTC. The rearrangement joins TRBV30 to TRBJ2-7; possibly TRBD2 for D (6 bases). Germline loops: CDR1 GTSNPN, CDR2 SVGIG (reference sequence). The CDR3 length is 17 residues. V lost 3 bases to trimming and J lost 2 bases, with 23 bases between them.

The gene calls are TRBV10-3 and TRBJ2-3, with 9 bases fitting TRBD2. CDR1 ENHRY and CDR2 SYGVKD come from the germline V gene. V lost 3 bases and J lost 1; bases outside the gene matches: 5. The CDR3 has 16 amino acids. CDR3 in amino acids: CAISEDPSGGTDTQYF. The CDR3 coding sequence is TGTGCCATCAGTGAAGATCCTAGCGGGGGCACAGATACGCAGTATTTT.

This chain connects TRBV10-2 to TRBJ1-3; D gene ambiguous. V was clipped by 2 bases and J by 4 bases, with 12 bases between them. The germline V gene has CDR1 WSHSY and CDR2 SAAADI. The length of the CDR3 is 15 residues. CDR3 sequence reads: CASSETAGTGNTIYF. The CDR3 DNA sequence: TGCGCCAGCAGTGAGACGGCAGGCACCGGAAACACCATATATTTT.

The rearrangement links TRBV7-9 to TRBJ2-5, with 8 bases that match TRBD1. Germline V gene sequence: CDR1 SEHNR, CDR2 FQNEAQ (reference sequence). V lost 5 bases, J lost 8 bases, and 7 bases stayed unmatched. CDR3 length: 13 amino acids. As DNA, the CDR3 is TGTGCCAGCAGCGACGGACAGGGCGCCACCCAGTACTTC. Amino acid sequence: CASSDGQGATQYF.

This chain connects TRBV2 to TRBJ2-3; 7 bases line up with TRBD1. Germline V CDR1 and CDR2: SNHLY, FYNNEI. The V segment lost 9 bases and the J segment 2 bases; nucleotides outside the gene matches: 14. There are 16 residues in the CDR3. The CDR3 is CAREGTGTENTDTQYF. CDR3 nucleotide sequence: TGTGCCAGAGAGGGAACCGGGACAGAGAACACAGATACGCAGTATTTT.

CDR3 sequence: CASSSSLRTSGRGSYEQYF. DNA of the CDR3: TGTGCCAGCAGCTCATCCCTTCGGACTAGCGGGAGAGGCTCCTACGAGCAGTACTTC. V usage is TRBV28 and J usage is TRBJ2-7; 13 nucleotides agree with TRBD2. Trimming cost V 6 bases and J 0 bases; bases outside gene matches: 14. The CDR3 totals 19 residues. Germline CDR1 reads MDHEN; CDR2 reads SYDVKM.

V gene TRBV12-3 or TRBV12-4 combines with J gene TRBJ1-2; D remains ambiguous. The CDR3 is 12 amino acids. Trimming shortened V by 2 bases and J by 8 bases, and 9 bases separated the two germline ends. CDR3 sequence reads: CASSLSGSGYTF. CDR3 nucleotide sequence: TGTGCCAGCAGTTTATCCGGGTCAGGCTACACCTTC.

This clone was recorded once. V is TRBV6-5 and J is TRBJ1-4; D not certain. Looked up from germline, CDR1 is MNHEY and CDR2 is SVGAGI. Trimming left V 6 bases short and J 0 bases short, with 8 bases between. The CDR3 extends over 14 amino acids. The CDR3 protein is CASSDTATNEKLFF. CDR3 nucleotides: TGTGCCAGCAGCGACACGGCAACTAATGAAAAACTGTTTTTT.